This TCR beta chain originates from a study of cytomegalovirus exposure and HLA in healthy donors. Study as a whole: Earlier sequencing of about 179 million T cells yielded around 120 million unique TCR beta sequences. General observations from the study: High sensitivity and specificity were reportedly achieved when the classifier diagnosed cytomegalovirus status. Rates of TCR association differed by HLA locus in a later analysis, with DRB1 highest and HLA-C lowest. In the analysis, some V segments, TRBV6-2 and TRBV6-3 included, were excluded as indistinguishable.

Points on this clone: Its cognate antigen is unknown.

Deletions cut 5 bases from V and 3 bases from J, with 12 bases between. Germline V gene lookup returns CDR1 SQVTM and CDR2 ANQGSEA. The CDR3 contains 13 residues. Both 60 Vbeta primers and 13 Jbeta primers went into the PCR. Clones were read by immunoSEQ multiplex PCR, and TCRdb kept only the in-frame ones, dropping some. The sample yields about 110,000 clones, 75% to 85% seen once. This chain joins TRBV29-1 and TRBJ2-3; D is undetermined. This clonotype originated in a man aged 50 or older in good health and CMV-seronegative. The sample consisted of PBMCs. CDR3 region: CSVLRMATDTQYF. The CDR3 region has the DNA TGCAGCGTTCTCAGGATGGCGACAGATACGCAGTATTTT.